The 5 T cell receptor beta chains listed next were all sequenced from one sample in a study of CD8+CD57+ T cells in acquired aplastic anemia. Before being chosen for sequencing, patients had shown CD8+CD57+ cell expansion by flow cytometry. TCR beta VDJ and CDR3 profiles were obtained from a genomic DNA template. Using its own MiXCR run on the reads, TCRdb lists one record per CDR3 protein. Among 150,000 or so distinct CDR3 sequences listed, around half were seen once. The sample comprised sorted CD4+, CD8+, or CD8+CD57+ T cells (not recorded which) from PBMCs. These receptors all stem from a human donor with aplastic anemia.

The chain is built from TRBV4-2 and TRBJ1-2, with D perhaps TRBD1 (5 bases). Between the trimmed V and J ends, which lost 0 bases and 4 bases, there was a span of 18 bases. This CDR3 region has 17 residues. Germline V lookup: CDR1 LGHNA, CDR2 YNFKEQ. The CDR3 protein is CASSQDGRSGTAYGYTF. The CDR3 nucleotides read TGTGCCAGCAGCCAAGATGGACGGAGCGGGACGGCCTATGGCTACACCTTC.

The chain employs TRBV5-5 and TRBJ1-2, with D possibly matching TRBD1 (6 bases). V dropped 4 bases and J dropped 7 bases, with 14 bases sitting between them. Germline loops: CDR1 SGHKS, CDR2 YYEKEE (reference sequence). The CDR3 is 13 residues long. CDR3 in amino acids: CASSTDSYLGYTF. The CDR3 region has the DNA TGTGCCAGCAGCACGGACAGTTACCTTGGCTACACCTTC.

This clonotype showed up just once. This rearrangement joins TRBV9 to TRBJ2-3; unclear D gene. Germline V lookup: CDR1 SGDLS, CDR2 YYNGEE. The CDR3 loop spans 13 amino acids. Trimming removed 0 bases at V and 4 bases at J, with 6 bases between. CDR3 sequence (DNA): TGTGCCAGCAGCGTAGAGCCCGCAGATACGCAGTATTTT. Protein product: CASSVEPADTQYF. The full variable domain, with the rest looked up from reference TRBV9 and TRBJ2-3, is DSGVTQTPKHLITATGQRVTLRCSPRSGDLSVYWYQQSLDQGLQFLIQYYNGEERAKGNILERFSAQQFPDLHSELNLSSLELGDSALYFCASSVEPADTQYFGPGTRLTVL.

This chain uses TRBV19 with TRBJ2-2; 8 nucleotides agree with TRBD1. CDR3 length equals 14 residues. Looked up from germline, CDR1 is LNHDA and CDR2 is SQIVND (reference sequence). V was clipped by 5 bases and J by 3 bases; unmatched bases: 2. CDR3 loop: CASSWDRHTGELFF. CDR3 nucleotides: TGTGCCAGTAGTTGGGACAGGCACACCGGGGAGCTGTTTTTT.

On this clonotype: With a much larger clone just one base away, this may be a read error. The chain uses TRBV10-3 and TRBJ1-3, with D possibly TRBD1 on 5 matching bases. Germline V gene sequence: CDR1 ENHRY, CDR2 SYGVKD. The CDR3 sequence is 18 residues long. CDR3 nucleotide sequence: TGTGCCAGCAGTTATGGCAGGGTGGTATTTGGCTCTGGAAACACCATATATTTT. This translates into CASSYGRVVFGSGNTIYF.